Following are 12 T cell receptor beta chains from one sample sequenced in a study of control samples from healthy donors and cancer patients. TCRdb's table, derived via immunoSEQ multiplex PCR, lists solely in-frame clones and lacks some. The repertoire holds around 99,000 clones, about nine tenths seen once, with 4% to 5.5% in the top ten. Sequencing was done on a sample of blood. These receptors originate from a human donor in good health. The donor label of this sample is uncertain.

The rearrangement uses TRBV7-5 and TRBJ1-2; the DNA was not used to check the table's D call, TRBD1. TRBV7-5 is listed as a pseudogene. This CDR3 spans 22 amino acids. The CDR3 here is CARSPRPTQWIYRDSYNYGYTF. In nucleotides, the CDR3 is TGTGCCAGAAGCCCGCGGCCCACACAGTGGATATACCGAGACAGTTATAACTATGGCTACACCTTC.

The chain combines TRBV29-1 with TRBJ2-3; 7 nucleotides line up with TRBD2. Germline V lookup: CDR1 SQVTM, CDR2 ANQGSEA. The CDR3 is 10 residues long. V lost 7 bases to trimming and J lost 5 bases; unmatched junction nucleotides: 0. The CDR3 protein is CSGGGDTQYF. The CDR3 region has the DNA TGCAGCGGGGGGGGAGATACGCAGTATTTT.

V is TRBV10-3 and J is TRBJ1-1; TRBD1 agrees at 7 bases. This CDR3 is built from 13 residues. The V and J ends lost 4 bases and 1 base, in that order; junction bases with no gene match: 0. CDR1 and CDR2 from the germline V gene are ENHRY and SYGVKD. DNA of the CDR3: TGTGCCATCAGTGGACAGGGGAACACTGAAGCTTTCTTT. Its protein product is CAISGQGNTEAFF.

This chain connects TRBV5-1 to TRBJ2-5; D unresolved. The CDR3 consists of 13 residues. From germline, CDR1 is SGHRS and CDR2 YFSETQ. V dropped 1 base and J dropped 2 bases, with 6 bases sitting between them. CDR3 DNA sequence: TGCGCCAGCAGCTTGATGCGGCAAGAGACCCAGTACTTC. This codes for CASSLMRQETQYF.

The rearrangement uses TRBV4-2 and TRBJ2-1; a possible D gene is TRBD2 (5 bases). Looked up from germline, CDR1 is LGHNA and CDR2 is YNFKEQ. Trimming cost V 1 base and J 0 bases, with 13 bases left between them. The CDR3 runs 17 residues. This CDR3 is CASSQGGSGSSYNEQFF. The CDR3 DNA sequence: TGTGCCAGCAGCCAAGGAGGGTCGGGGAGCTCCTACAATGAGCAGTTCTTC.

The chain has TRBV13 and TRBJ2-3, with a possible D match to TRBD2 (7 bases). Germline loops: CDR1 PRHDT, CDR2 FYEKMQ (reference sequence). V was pared by 5 bases and J by 5 bases, with 20 bases between. The CDR3 has 16 amino acids. CDR3 DNA: TGTGCCAGCAGCGAGGCCTCCCGCGGGGGCCTAGATACGCAGTATTTT. It codes for CASSEASRGGLDTQYF.

This chain links TRBV10-3 with TRBJ1-1, with D possibly matching TRBD1 (6 bases). Germline lookup yields CDR1 ENHRY and CDR2 SYGVKD. Deletions cut 8 bases from V and 1 base from J, with 11 bases between. This CDR3 is built from 13 residues. Here the CDR3 reads CAIAGVRNTEAFF. In DNA, the CDR3 is TGTGCCATCGCAGGGGTACGGAACACTGAAGCTTTCTTT.

The V call is TRBV6-1, the J call TRBJ2-5; 12 nucleotides match TRBD1. Germline V gene lookup returns CDR1 MNHNS and CDR2 SASEGT. V trimming: 2 bases; J trimming: 4 bases; junction bases outside the gene matches: 8. This CDR3 has 17 amino acids. The CDR3 DNA sequence: TGTGCCAGCAGTGAATCTCGGGACAGGGGGCTTGGAGAGACCCAGTACTTC. Translated: CASSESRDRGLGETQYF.

The chain recombines TRBV27 with TRBJ2-1; the D is unclear. CDR1 and CDR2 (germline): MNHEY, SMNVEV (reference sequence). This CDR3 contains 16 residues. V lost 2 bases and J lost 9, with 20 bases in between. Here the CDR3 DNA reads TGTGCCAGCAGTTTACCCACTCGGGTCCGGGCAGGTGAGCAGTTCTTC. This encodes CASSLPTRVRAGEQFF.

This clone appeared a single time. The chain carries TRBV7-2 and TRBJ1-2, with D unclear. The V gene's germline CDR1 is SGHTA and CDR2 FQGNSA. The CDR3 covers 14 residues. V dropped 0 bases and J dropped 4 bases, with 9 bases sitting between them. The CDR3 reads CASSLAHQSYGYTF. In nucleotides, the CDR3 is TGTGCCAGCAGCTTAGCACACCAGAGCTATGGCTACACCTTC.

The genes are TRBV29-1 and TRBJ2-1; 14 bases match TRBD2. The CDR3 covers 14 residues. V shed 5 bases, J shed 15 bases, and the junction held 12 bases outside the gene matches. Germline assignment: CDR1 SQVTM and CDR2 ANQGSEA. CDR3 nucleotide sequence: TGCAGCGTTCCCGGAGGGACTAGCGGGGGAGTTAGGTTCTTC. Protein product: CSVPGGTSGGVRFF.

The genes are TRBV14 and TRBJ1-1; D might be TRBD1 (6 bases). Looked up from germline, CDR1 is SGHDN and CDR2 is FVKESK. CDR3 length: 15 amino acids. Trimming removed 3 bases at V and 0 bases at J, with 11 bases between. The CDR3 nucleotides read TGTGCCAGCAGCCAGGAGACAGGAATGAACACTGAAGCTTTCTTT. It is translated as CASSQETGMNTEAFF.